The 17 T cell receptor beta chains reported below all come from one sample, sequenced in a study of spatial heterogeneity in lung cancer. The time point: sample taken at primary tumor resection. TCRdb itself ran the 5' RACE reads through MiXCR, one entry per CDR3 protein. The sample comprises tens of thousands of distinct CDR3 sequences, less than 15% of which are singletons, and more than 40% rests with the top ten. The input for sequencing was PBMCs, taken at surgery. The receptors were sampled from a male donor with early-stage non-small cell lung cancer.

The chain is built from TRBV10-1 and TRBJ2-1; 11 bases fit TRBD2. The V and J ends lost 5 bases and 3 bases, in that order; junction bases with no gene match: 0. Per germline, CDR1 WNHNN and CDR2 SYGVQD (reference sequence). There are 14 residues in the CDR3. CDR3: CASSLAGGYNEQFF. CDR3 coding DNA: TGCGCCAGCAGTCTAGCGGGGGGCTACAATGAGCAGTTCTTC.

This clonotype was counted once. The J gene is TRBJ2-3, the V gene TRBV12-3 or TRBV12-4; D might be TRBD1 (5 bases). V was cut by 7 bases and J by 8 bases, with 13 bases left in between. CDR3 length: 12 amino acids. The CDR3 region is CASNSPQGTQYF. The CDR3 DNA is TGTGCCAGCAATAGTCCTCAGGGTACGCAGTATTTT.

This clonotype was found many times. The chain has TRBV5-1 and TRBJ2-5; 11 nucleotides line up with TRBD2. The germline V gene encodes CDR1 SGHRS and CDR2 YFSETQ. V lost 3 bases and J lost 5; bases outside the gene matches: 9. The CDR3 consists of 16 residues. The DNA for the CDR3 is TGCGCCAGCAGCTCGGGCCTAGCGGGAGGAGGTGAGACCCAGTACTTC. Translating it yields CASSSGLAGGGETQYF.

Ten or more counts support this clonotype. CDR3 residues: CASKTGGARNEQFF. The CDR3 nucleotides read TGTGCCAGTAAAACAGGGGGCGCGAGGAATGAGCAGTTCTTC. The genes are TRBV28 and TRBJ2-1; 9 bases are a match to TRBD1. Trimming cost V 9 bases and J 7 bases; bases outside gene matches: 10. This CDR3 comprises 14 residues. Germline values: CDR1 MDHEN, CDR2 SYDVKM.

At least ten counts were recorded for this clonotype. The chain joins TRBV14 to TRBJ2-1, with 8 bases fitting TRBD2. Germline V lookup: CDR1 SGHDN, CDR2 FVKESK. V was pared by 2 bases and J by 10 bases, with 7 bases of the junction left unmatched. The CDR3 has 14 residues. Here the CDR3 DNA reads TGTGCCAGCAGCCAATTGCGGGGGGCCTTAGAGCAGTTCTTC. This codes for CASSQLRGALEQFF.

This clonotype has a handful of counts. The chain is built from TRBV25-1 and TRBJ1-2; D might be TRBD1 (5 bases). Germline V gives CDR1 MGHDK, CDR2 SYGVNS. The CDR3 loop spans 17 amino acids. The V end lost 1 base, the J end lost 4 bases, and 19 bases lay between the germline ends. This chain's CDR3 is CASSESSDSGAVYGYTF. CDR3 coding DNA: TGTGCCAGCAGTGAATCGAGTGACAGCGGGGCTGTCTATGGCTACACCTTC.

This clonotype was counted many times. The genes are TRBV18 and TRBJ2-1; 9 positions agree with TRBD2. Germline V CDR1 and CDR2: KGHSH, LQKENI. This CDR3 contains 17 residues. J lost 2 bases, V lost 1 base, and 6 bases had no gene match. CDR3 protein: CASSPRSSGSTYNEQFF. As DNA, the CDR3 is TGTGCCAGCTCACCACGGAGTAGCGGGAGCACCTACAATGAGCAGTTCTTC.

This chain uses TRBV7-9 with TRBJ1-6; D remains ambiguous. CDR1 and CDR2 from the germline V gene are SEHNR and FQNEAQ (reference sequence). This CDR3 contains 13 residues. Trimming took off 5 bases at V and 9 bases at J, with 11 bases between the two ends. The CDR3 DNA follows: TGTGCCAGCAGCGAAAGGACGGGTTCACCCCTCCACTTT. This translates into CASSERTGSPLHF.

This chain uses TRBV5-6 with TRBJ1-1, with D maybe TRBD1 (6 bases). V lost 4 bases to trimming and J lost 1 base, with 11 bases between them. Germline CDR1 SGHDT, CDR2 YYEEEE. The CDR3 length is 14 residues. CDR3 sequence (DNA): TGTGCCAGCAGCCCACCGGACAGGAACACTGAAGCTTTCTTT. Protein product: CASSPPDRNTEAFF.

V and J are TRBV27 and TRBJ2-1; the D is unclear. The V end lost 4 bases, the J end lost 7 bases, and 8 bases lay between the germline ends. Germline V CDR1 and CDR2: MNHEY, SMNVEV (reference sequence). The CDR3 extends over 12 amino acids. CDR3 sequence reads: CASSSDNNEQFF. The CDR3, as DNA: TGTGCCAGCAGTTCGGATAATAATGAGCAGTTCTTC.

The rearrangement uses TRBV6-2 or TRBV6-3 and TRBJ2-4; D remains unclear. This CDR3 region has 16 residues. V lost 4 bases, J lost 0 bases, and 13 bases lay in between. Germline CDR1 reads MNHEY; CDR2 reads SVGEGT. The CDR3 sequence is CASSSGQGLAKNIQYF. CDR3 DNA: TGTGCCAGCAGTTCCGGCCAAGGGCTAGCCAAAAACATTCAGTACTTC.

This clonotype has a handful of counts. This chain uses TRBV12-3 or TRBV12-4 with TRBJ2-5; D possibly matches TRBD1 or TRBD2 (6 bases each). V dropped 4 bases and J dropped 5 bases, with 14 bases sitting between them. The CDR3 runs to 14 residues. The CDR3 loop is CASSYRGVKETQYF. In nucleotides, the CDR3 is TGTGCCAGCAGTTATAGGGGGGTCAAGGAGACCCAGTACTTC.

This clonotype was detected many times. The chain joins TRBV7-9 to TRBJ1-1, with D maybe TRBD1 (5 bases). V was cut by 0 bases and J by 7 bases, with 12 bases left in between. Germline V gene data show CDR1 as SEHNR and CDR2 as FQNEAQ (reference sequence). The CDR3 has 14 amino acids. For the CDR3, the DNA is TGTGCCAGCAGCTTAGCGGTCGGGGGTTTTGAAGCTTTCTTT. Protein sequence: CASSLAVGGFEAFF.

This clonotype has just a few counts. The V call is TRBV7-3, the J call TRBJ2-3; TRBD2 matches at 9 bases. Germline values: CDR1 SGHTA, CDR2 FQGTGA. The CDR3 has 16 residues. V lost 1 base and J lost 1; bases outside the gene matches: 3. CDR3 loop: CASSLKRGARTDTQYF. CDR3 bases: TGTGCCAGCAGCTTAAAGCGGGGGGCGCGCACAGATACGCAGTATTTT.

This clonotype was seen a handful of times. The chain recombines TRBV6-5 with TRBJ2-7; no clear D gene. CDR1 is MNHEY and CDR2 is SVGAGI in the germline V gene. V shed 6 bases and J shed 6 bases, with 9 bases lying between them. CDR3 length: 11 amino acids. The CDR3 nucleotides read TGTGCCAGCAGAAAAGGGCCCGAGCAGTACTTC. This encodes CASRKGPEQYF.

The J gene is TRBJ1-5, the V gene TRBV6-2 or TRBV6-3, with 7 positions matching TRBD1. This CDR3 comprises 16 residues. The ends lost 5 bases at V and 7 bases at J; junction bases unmatched: 14. Germline V gives CDR1 MNHEY, CDR2 SVGEGT. CDR3 DNA: TGTGCCAGCAGTACTGCCCTAGGGGGCTCTCGGCAGCCCCAGCATTTT. Protein: CASSTALGGSRQPQHF.

A word on this clonotype: An end of the junction differs from the germline gene, which may be a read error. The chain joins TRBV11-1 to TRBJ1-2; TRBD1 is a possible D gene (6 bases). This CDR3 contains 15 residues. The germline gives CDR1 SGHAT, CDR2 FQDESV (reference sequence). CDR3 sequence (DNA): TGTGCCAACAGCCTTACAGGGATCCCGAACTATGGCTACACCTTC. Amino acid sequence: CANSLTGIPNYGYTF.